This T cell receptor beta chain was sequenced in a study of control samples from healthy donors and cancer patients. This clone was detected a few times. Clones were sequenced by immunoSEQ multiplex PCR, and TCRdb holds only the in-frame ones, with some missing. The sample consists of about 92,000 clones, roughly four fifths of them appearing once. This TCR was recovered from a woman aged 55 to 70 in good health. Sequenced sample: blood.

The CDR3 reads CASSTPTSGQETQYF. CDR3 nucleotides: TGTGCCAGCAGCACACCGACTAGCGGACAAGAGACCCAGTACTTC. The rearrangement joins TRBV6-2 or TRBV6-3 to TRBJ2-5; 9 nucleotides align to TRBD2. The CDR3 sequence is 15 residues long. Germline V CDR1 and CDR2: MNHEY, SVGEGT. V shed 6 bases, J shed 2 bases, and the junction held 7 bases outside the gene matches.